Below are 8 T cell receptor beta chains sequenced from a single sample in a study of response to subunit inactivated influenza vaccine. MiXCR, applied by TCRdb to the RT-PCR reads, yields one record per CDR3 protein. The table shows more than 450,000 distinct CDR3 sequences, with approximately 7.1% occurring only once. Sequencing used PBMCs from blood, obtained about 23 months after vaccination. The receptors here all came from a man aged 45 to 75 who received an inactivated influenza vaccine.

This chain joins TRBV18 and TRBJ2-1; a possible D gene is TRBD2 (6 bases). CDR1 and CDR2 from the germline V gene are KGHSH and LQKENI. This CDR3 has 16 amino acids. V gave up 4 bases and J gave up 1 base, with 14 bases separating them. The CDR3 coding sequence is TGTGCCAGCTCACTGAGGGAGGTCGGGTCCTACAATGAGCAGTTCTTC. It specifies CASSLREVGSYNEQFF.

V and J are TRBV24-1 and TRBJ2-1; 9 bases are a match to TRBD1. Germline V gene lookup returns CDR1 KGHDR and CDR2 SFDVKD. CDR3 size: 19 residues. The trim removed 3 bases at V and 3 bases at J, leaving 14 bases unmatched. The CDR3 region has the DNA TGTGCCACCAGTGATCCGGGACAGGGTGCTAGCTCCAACTACAATGAGCAGTTCTTC. This sequence encodes CATSDPGQGASSNYNEQFF.

V gene TRBV6-2 or TRBV6-3 combines with J gene TRBJ1-6, with a possible D match to TRBD1 (5 bases). This CDR3 has 14 amino acids. Per germline, CDR1 MNHEY and CDR2 SVGEGT. Between the trimmed V and J ends, which lost 2 bases and 6 bases, there was a span of 8 bases. CDR3 DNA sequence: TGTGCCAGCAGTTACAGGGGATCTAATTCACCCCTCCACTTT. This gives the protein CASSYRGSNSPLHF.

The chain uses TRBV5-5 and TRBJ2-1, with D possibly TRBD2 on 6 matching bases. This CDR3 is 15 amino acids long. V lost 4 bases to trimming and J lost 3 bases, with 14 bases between them. CDR1 is SGHKS, CDR2 YYEKEE, per germline (reference sequence). CDR3 loop: CASSPDLGGYNEQFF. CDR3 DNA: TGTGCCAGCAGCCCGGACTTGGGGGGCTACAATGAGCAGTTCTTC.

This clonotype has just a few counts. J is TRBJ2-7 and V is TRBV30, with 7 bases lining up with TRBD1. Germline-derived CDR1 and CDR2 are GTSNPN and SVGIG (reference sequence). J lost 2 bases, V lost 0 bases, and 7 bases had no gene match. The CDR3 has 15 amino acids. For the CDR3, the DNA is TGTGCCTGGAGTGTACGGCCCGGGACAGCCTACGAGCAGTACTTC. As protein: CAWSVRPGTAYEQYF. Drawing the rest from reference TRBV30 and TRBJ2-7, the complete variable domain is SQTIHQWPATLVQPVGSPLSLECTVEGTSNPNLYWYRQAAGRGLQLLFYSVGIGQISSEVPQNLSASRPQDRQFILSSKKLLLSDSGFYLCAWSVRPGTAYEQYFGPGTRLTVT.

The chain links TRBV5-1 to TRBJ2-7, with 11 bases lining up with TRBD1. Germline CDR1 is SGHRS and CDR2 is YFSETQ. This CDR3 region has 13 residues. Germline trimming cut 6 bases from V and 5 bases from J; bases unmatched to any gene: 4. CDR3: CASTRTGGDEQYF. The CDR3 DNA sequence: TGCGCCAGCACGAGGACAGGGGGCGACGAGCAGTACTTC.

The chain has TRBV3-1 and TRBJ2-1; 9 nucleotides agree with TRBD2. J gave up 6 bases and V 4 bases, and 10 bases lay outside the gene matches. The CDR3 length is 16 residues. Germline V lookup: CDR1 LGHDT, CDR2 YNNKEL (reference sequence). For the CDR3, the DNA is TGTGCCAGCAGCCTGAGGGGCGGGGGGGCCTCCAATGAGCAGTTCTTC. This gives the protein CASSLRGGGASNEQFF.

Only a few counts were recorded for this clonotype. This rearrangement joins TRBV20-1 to TRBJ2-7; D might be TRBD1 (6 bases). Trimming took 4 bases from V and 2 from J, leaving 15 bases between them. There are 14 residues in the CDR3. Germline V gene data show CDR1 as DFQATT and CDR2 as SNEGSKA (reference sequence). DNA of the CDR3: TGCAGTGCTAAAGGGCAGGGGCCAACCTACGAGCAGTACTTC. Encoded protein: CSAKGQGPTYEQYF.